The TCR beta chain described here comes from a study of cytomegalovirus exposure and HLA in healthy donors. The wider study: Roughly 80 million unique TCRs from HLA-typed donors made up an early data release.

Per germline, CDR1 DFQATT and CDR2 SNEGSKA (reference sequence). This CDR3 is built from 11 residues. Whole-study findings and limits: 87-base-pair reads could not separate some V segments, including TRBV6-2 and TRBV6-3. Presence/absence analyses assumed roughly uniform sequencing depth across donors, which may not hold.

With regard to this clone: Its antigen remains unknown. The sample has other DNA sequences that encode this CDR3 too.

The PCR contained 60 Vbeta and 13 Jbeta primers. The assay was immunoSEQ multiplex PCR, and TCRdb's table has in-frame clones only and misses some. The sample holds about 120,000 clones, more than 80% seen once. The chain carries TRBV20-1 and TRBJ2-5; no reliable D call. Near its end, the DNA agrees better with TRBJ2-7, so the J call may be wrong. The sequencing input was PBMCs. The receptor comes from a man aged 25-45 years in good health and CMV-seropositive. The CDR3: CSARDSYEQYF. The CDR3 DNA reads TGCAGTGCTAGAGATTCGTACGAGCAGTACTTC.